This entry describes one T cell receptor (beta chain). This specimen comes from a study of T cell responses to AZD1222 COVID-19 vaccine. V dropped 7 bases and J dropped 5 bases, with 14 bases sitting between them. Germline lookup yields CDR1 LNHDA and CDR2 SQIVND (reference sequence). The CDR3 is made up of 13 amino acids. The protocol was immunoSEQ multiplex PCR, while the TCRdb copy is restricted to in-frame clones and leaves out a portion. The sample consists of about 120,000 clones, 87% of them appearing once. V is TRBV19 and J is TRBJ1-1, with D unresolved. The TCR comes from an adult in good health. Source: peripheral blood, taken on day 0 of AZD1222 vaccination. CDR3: CASTLTGGTEAFF. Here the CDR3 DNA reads TGTGCCAGTACTCTCACCGGTGGGACTGAAGCTTTCTTT.